This T cell receptor (beta chain) was captured by sequencing in a study of blood T cell repertoires in COVID-19. In the study overall: In each case, the material was cDNA or gDNA derived from T cells, B-cell-depleted T cells, or PBMCs.

Looked up from germline, CDR1 is LGHDT and CDR2 is YNNKEL (reference sequence). CDR3 length: 14 amino acids. The V end was cut by 4 bases, the J end by 3 bases, with 12 bases between. In terms of age and location, participants ranged from roughly 18 to 95 years and lived in about 25 US areas. Participant-given clinical history determined each cohort assignment. Per the study methods: Nucleated cell number was recorded as an estimate derived from reference gene primer amplification. Using immunoSEQ multiplex PCR, the repertoire was profiled, and TCRdb retains in-frame clones only, with some absent. The DNA gave D and trimming, while V, J and clone size come from that table. The data show a few hundred thousand clones, approximately 90% seen once.

The sequencing sample was made of PBMCs or T cells enriched from blood (not recorded which). The source is a woman aged 40 to 49 who had been exposed to COVID-19. This sequence joins TRBV3-1 (or the pseudogene TRBV3-2) and TRBJ1-1, with TRBD1 as a possible D gene (5 bases). The CDR3 protein is CASSRMTVDTEAFF. DNA of the CDR3: TGTGCCAGCAGCCGTATGACAGTTGACACTGAAGCTTTCTTT.